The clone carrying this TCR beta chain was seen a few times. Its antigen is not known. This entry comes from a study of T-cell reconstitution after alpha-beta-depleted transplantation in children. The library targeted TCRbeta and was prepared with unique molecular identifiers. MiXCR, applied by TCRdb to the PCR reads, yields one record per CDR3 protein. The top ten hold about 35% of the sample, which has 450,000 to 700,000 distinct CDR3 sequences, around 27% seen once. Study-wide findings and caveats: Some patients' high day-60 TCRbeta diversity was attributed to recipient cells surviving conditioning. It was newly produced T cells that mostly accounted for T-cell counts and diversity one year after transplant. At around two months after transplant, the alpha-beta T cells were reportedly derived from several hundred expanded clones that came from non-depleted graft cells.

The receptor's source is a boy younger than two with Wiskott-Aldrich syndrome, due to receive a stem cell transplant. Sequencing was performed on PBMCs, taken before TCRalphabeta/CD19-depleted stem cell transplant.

The CDR3: CASSLTGETYEQYF. The CDR3 coding sequence is TGTGCCAGCAGTTTGACAGGGGAAACCTACGAGCAGTACTTC. The chain joins TRBV28 to TRBJ2-7; TRBD1 aligns across 8 bases. Germline values: CDR1 MDHEN, CDR2 SYDVKM. CDR3 length: 14 residues. Trimming cost V 3 bases and J 2 bases; bases outside gene matches: 3.